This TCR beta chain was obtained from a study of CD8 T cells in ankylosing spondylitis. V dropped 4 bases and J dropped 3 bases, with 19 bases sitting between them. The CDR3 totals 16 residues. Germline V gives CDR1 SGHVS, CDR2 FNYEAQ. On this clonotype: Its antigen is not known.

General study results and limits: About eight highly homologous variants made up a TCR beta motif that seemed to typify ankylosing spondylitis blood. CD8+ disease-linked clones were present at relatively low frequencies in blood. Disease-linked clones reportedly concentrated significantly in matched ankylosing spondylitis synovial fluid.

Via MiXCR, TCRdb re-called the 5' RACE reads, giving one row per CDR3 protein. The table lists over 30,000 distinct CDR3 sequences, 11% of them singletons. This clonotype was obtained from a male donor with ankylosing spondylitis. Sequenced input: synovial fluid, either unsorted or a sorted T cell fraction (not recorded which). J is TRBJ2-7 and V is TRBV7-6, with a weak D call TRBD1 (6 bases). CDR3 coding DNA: TGTGCCAGCAGCTCCGCCGCCGGGGACACGTTCTACGAGCAGTACTTC. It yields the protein CASSSAAGDTFYEQYF. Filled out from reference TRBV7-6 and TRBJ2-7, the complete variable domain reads GAGVSQSPRYKVTKRGQDVALRCDPISGHVSLYWYRQALGQGPEFLTYFNYEAQQDKSGLPNDRFSAERPEGSISTLTIQRTEQRDSAMYRCASSSAAGDTFYEQYFGPGTRLTVT.